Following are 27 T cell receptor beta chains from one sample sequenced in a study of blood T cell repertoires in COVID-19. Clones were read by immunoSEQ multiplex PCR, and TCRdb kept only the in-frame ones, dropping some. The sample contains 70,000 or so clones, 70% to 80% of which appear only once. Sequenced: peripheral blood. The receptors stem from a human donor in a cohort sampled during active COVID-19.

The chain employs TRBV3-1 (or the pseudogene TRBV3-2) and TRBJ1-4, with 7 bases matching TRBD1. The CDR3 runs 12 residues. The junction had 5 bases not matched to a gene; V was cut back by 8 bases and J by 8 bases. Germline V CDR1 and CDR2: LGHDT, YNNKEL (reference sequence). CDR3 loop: CASGTDYEKLFF. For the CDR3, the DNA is TGTGCCAGCGGGACAGATTACGAAAAACTGTTTTTT.

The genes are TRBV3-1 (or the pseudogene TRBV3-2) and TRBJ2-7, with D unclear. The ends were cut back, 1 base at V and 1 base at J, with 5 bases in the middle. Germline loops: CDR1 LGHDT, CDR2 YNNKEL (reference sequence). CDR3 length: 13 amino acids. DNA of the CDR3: TGTGCCAGCAGCCAAGCCTCTTCCTACGAGCAGTACTTC. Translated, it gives CASSQASSYEQYF.

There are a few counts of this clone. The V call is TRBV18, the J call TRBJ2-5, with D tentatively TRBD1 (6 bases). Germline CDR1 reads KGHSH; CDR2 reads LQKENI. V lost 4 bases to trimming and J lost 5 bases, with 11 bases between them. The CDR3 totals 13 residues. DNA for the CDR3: TGTGCCAGCTCACTAAACAGGGAGGAGACCCAGTACTTC. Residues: CASSLNREETQYF. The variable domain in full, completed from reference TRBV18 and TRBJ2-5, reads NAGVMQNPRHLVRRRGQEARLRCSPMKGHSHVYWYRQLPEEGLKFMVYLQKENIIDESGMPKERFSAEFPKEGPSILRIQQVVRGDSAAYFCASSLNREETQYFGPGTRLLVL.

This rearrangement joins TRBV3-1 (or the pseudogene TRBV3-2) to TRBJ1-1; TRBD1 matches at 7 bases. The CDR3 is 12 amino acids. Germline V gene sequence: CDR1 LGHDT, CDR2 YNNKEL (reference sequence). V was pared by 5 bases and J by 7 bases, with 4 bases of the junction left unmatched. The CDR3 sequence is CASSTRDSEAFF. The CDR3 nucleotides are TGTGCCAGCAGCACCCGGGACAGTGAAGCTTTCTTT.

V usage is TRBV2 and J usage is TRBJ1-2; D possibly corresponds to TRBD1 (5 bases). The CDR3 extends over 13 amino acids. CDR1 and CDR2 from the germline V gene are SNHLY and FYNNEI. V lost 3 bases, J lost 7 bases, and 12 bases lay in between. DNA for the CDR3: TGTGCCAGCAGTGAGGCCCGTCAGGGTGGCTACACCTTC. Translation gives CASSEARQGGYTF.

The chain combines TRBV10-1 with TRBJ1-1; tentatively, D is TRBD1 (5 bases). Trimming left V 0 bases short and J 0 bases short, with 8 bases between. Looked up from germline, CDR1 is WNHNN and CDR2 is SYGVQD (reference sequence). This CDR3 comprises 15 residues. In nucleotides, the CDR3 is TGCGCCAGCAGTGAGTCCGGGGGAATGAACACTGAAGCTTTCTTT. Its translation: CASSESGGMNTEAFF.

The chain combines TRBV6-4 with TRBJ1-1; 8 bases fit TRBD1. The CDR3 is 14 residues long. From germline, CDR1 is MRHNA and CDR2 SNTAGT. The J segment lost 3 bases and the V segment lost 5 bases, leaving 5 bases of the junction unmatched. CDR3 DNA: TGTGCCAGCAGTCCCAGGGGGCAGGACACTGAAGCTTTCTTT. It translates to CASSPRGQDTEAFF.

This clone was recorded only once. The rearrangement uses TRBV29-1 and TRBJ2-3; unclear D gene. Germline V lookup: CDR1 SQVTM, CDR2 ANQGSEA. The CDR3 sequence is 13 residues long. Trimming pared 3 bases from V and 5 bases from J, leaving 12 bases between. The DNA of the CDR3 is TGCAGCGTTGATGCGGTTTTCGAAGATACGCAGTATTTT. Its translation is CSVDAVFEDTQYF.

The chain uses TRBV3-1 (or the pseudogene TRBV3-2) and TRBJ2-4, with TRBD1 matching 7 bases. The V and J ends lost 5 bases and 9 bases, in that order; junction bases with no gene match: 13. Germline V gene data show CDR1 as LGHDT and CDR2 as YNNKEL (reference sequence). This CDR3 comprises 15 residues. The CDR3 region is CASSTRTGVVGIQYF. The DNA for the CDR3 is TGTGCCAGCAGCACAAGAACAGGGGTAGTCGGCATTCAGTACTTC.

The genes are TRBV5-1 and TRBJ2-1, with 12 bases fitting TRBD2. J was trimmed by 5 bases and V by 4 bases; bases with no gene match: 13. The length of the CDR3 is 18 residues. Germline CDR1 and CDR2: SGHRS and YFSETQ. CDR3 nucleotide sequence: TGCGCCAGCAGCAAAGGGACTAGCGGGCACATTGAAAACAATGAGCAGTTCTTC. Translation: CASSKGTSGHIENNEQFF.

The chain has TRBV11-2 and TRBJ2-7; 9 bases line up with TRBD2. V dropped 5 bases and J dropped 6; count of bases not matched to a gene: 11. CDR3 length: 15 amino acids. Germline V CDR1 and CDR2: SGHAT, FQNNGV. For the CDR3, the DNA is TGTGCCAGCAGCCGTGGGGTAGCGGGAGTTTCCGAGCAGTACTTC. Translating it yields CASSRGVAGVSEQYF.

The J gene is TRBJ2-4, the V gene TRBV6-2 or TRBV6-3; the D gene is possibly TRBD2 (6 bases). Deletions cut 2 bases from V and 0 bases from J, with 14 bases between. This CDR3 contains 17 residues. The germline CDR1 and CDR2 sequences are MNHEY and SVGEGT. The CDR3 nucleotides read TGTGCCAGCAGTTACCCTTCCGGAGGGGTAGCCAAAAACATTCAGTACTTC. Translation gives CASSYPSGGVAKNIQYF.

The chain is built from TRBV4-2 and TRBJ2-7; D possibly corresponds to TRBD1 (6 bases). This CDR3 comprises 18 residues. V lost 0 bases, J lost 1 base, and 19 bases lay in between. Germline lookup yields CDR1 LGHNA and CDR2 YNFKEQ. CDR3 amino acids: CASSQDLQGITTSYEQYF. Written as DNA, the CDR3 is TGTGCCAGCAGCCAAGATTTGCAGGGGATCACAACATCCTACGAGCAGTACTTC.

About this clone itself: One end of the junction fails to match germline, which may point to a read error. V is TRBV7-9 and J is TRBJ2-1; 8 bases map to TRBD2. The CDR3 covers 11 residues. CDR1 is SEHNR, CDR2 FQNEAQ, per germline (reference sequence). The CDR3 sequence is CASNSYFSGVF. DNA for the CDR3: TGTGCCAGCAACTCTTATTTTAGCGGGGTCTTC. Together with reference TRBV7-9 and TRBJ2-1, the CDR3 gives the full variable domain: DTGVSQNPRHKITKRGQNVTFRCDPISEHNRLYWYRQTLGQGPEFLTYFQNEAQLEKSRLLSDRFSAERPKGSFSTLEIQRTEQGDSAMYLCASNSYFSGVFGPGTRLTVL.

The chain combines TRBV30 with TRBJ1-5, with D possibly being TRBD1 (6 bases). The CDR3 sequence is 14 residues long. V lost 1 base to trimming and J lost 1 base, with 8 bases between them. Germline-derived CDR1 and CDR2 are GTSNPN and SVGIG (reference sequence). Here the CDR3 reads CAWSGGQSNQPQHF. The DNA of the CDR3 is TGTGCCTGGAGTGGGGGGCAAAGCAATCAGCCCCAGCATTTT.

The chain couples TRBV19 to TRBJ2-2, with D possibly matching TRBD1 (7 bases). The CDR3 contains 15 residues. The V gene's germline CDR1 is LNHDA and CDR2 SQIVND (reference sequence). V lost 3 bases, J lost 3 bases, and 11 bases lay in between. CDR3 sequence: CASSMEGAYTGELFF. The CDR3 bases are TGTGCCAGTAGTATGGAGGGGGCGTACACCGGGGAGCTGTTTTTT.

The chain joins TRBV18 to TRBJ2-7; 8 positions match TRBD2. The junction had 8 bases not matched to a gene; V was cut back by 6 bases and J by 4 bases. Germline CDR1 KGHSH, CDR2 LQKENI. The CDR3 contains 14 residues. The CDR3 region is CASSPAGGGYEQYF. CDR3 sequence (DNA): TGTGCCAGCTCCCCGGCGGGGGGTGGTTACGAGCAGTACTTC.

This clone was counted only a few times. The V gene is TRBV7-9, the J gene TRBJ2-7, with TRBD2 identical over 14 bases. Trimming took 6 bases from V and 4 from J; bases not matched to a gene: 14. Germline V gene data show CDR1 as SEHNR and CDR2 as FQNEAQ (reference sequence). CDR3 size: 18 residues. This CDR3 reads CASSPRGTSGSFLYEQYF. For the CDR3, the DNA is TGTGCCAGCAGTCCTCGGGGGACTAGCGGGAGTTTTCTTTACGAGCAGTACTTC.

The DNA for the CDR3 is TGTGCCAGCAGTGGCGGCCTCTACGAGCAGTACTTC. The encoded protein is CASSGGLYEQYF. The chain links TRBV6-2 or TRBV6-3 to TRBJ2-7; unclear D gene. Germline V CDR1 and CDR2: MNHEY, SVGEGT. V shed 5 bases and J shed 3 bases, with 8 bases lying between them. This CDR3 has 12 residues.

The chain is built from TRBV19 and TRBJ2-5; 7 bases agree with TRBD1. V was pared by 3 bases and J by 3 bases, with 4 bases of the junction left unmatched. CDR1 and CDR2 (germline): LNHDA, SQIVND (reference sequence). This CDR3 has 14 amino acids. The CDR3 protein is CASSIRQGEETQYF. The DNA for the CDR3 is TGTGCCAGTAGTATTCGCCAGGGGGAAGAGACCCAGTACTTC.

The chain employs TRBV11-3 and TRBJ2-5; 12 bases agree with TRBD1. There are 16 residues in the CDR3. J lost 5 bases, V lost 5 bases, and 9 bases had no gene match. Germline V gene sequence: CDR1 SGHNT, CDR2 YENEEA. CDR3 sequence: CASSLGDRGRLETQYF. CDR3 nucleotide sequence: TGTGCCAGCAGCCTTGGGGACAGGGGGCGGCTGGAGACCCAGTACTTC.

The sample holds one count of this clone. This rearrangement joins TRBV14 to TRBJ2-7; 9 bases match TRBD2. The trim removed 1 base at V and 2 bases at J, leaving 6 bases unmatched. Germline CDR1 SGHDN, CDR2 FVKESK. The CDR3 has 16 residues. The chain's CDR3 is CASSQVLAGLTYEQYF. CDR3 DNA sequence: TGTGCCAGCAGCCAAGTACTAGCGGGCCTCACCTACGAGCAGTACTTC.

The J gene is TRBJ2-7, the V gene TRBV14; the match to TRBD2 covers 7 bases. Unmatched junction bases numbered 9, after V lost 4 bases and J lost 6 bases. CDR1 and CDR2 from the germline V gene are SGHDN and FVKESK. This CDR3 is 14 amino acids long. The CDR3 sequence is CASSLGLGFPEQYF. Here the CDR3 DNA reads TGTGCCAGCAGCCTCGGACTAGGGTTTCCCGAGCAGTACTTC.

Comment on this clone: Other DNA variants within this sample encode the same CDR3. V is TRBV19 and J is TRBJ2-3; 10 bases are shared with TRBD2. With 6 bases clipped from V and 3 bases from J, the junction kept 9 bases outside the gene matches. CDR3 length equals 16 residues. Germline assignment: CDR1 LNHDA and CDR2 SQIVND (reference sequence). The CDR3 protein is CASSLRGAGGTDTQYF. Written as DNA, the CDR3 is TGTGCCAGTAGCCTCCGAGGAGCGGGAGGGACAGATACGCAGTATTTT.

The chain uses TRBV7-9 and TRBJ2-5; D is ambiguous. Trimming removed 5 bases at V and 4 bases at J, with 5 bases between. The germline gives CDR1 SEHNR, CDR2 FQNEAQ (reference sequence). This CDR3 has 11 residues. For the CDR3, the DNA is TGTGCCAGCAGCCACACAGAGACCCAGTACTTC. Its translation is CASSHTETQYF.

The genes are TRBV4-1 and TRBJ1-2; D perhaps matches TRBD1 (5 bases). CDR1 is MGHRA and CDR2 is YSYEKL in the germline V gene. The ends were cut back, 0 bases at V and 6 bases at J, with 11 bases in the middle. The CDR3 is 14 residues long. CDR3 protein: CASSQDSGVHGYTF. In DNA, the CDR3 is TGCGCCAGCAGCCAAGATTCGGGGGTCCATGGCTACACCTTC.

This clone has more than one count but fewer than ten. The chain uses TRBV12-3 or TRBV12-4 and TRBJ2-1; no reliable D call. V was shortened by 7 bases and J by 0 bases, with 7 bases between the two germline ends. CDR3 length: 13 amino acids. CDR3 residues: CASKLNSYNEQFF. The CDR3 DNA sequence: TGTGCCAGCAAACTCAACTCCTACAATGAGCAGTTCTTC.